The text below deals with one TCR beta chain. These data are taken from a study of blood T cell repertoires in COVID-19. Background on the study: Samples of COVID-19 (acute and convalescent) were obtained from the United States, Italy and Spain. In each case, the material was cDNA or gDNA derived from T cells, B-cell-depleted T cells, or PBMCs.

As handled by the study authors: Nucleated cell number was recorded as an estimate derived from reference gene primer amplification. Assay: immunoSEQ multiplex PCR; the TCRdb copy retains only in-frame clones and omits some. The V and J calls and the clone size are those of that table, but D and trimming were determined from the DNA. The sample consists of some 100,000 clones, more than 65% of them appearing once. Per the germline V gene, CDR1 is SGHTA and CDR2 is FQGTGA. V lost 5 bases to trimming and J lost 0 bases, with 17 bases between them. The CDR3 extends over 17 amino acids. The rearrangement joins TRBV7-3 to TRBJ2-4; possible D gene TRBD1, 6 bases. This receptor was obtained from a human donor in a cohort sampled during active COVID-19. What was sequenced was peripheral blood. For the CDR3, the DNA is TGTGCCAGCAGCCCACAGGGTCCTGGGTTAGCCAAAAACATTCAGTACTTC. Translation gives CASSPQGPGLAKNIQYF. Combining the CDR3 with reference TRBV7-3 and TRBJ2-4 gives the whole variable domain GAGVSQTPSNKVTEKGKYVELRCDPISGHTALYWYRQSLGQGPEFLIYFQGTGAADDSGLPNDRFFAVRPEGSVSTLKIQRTERGDSAVYLCASSPQGPGLAKNIQYFGAGTRLSVL.